This T cell receptor (beta chain) was documented in a study of shared clonotypes between healthy human individuals. V was trimmed by 3 bases and J by 4 bases, leaving 12 bases between them. Germline lookup yields CDR1 MNHNS and CDR2 SASEGT. CDR3 size: 14 residues. Each subset's genomic DNA was shared equally among a number of immunoSEQ plates. The assay was immunoSEQ multiplex PCR, and TCRdb's table has in-frame clones only and misses some. This table has about 79,000 clones, under 65% appearing once. The sequenced material came from memory CD8+ T cells sorted from blood. Subset described: CD45RO+ cells pooled with CCR7-negative TemRA cells. This chain connects TRBV6-1 to TRBJ1-1, with no clear D. The TCR originated in a man aged 30-40 years in good health. The CDR3 coding sequence is TGTGCCAGCAGTGAGAAGGGTCTAGGCACTGAAGCTTTCTTT. It translates to CASSEKGLGTEAFF.